The clone carrying this T cell receptor (beta chain) was observed a handful of times. The antigen is undetermined. The data originate from a study of CD8 T cells in ankylosing spondylitis. Study-wide findings and caveats: Blood of patients with ankylosing spondylitis appeared to be characterized by a TCR beta motif of seven or eight highly homologous variants.

TCRdb re-derived calls from the 5' RACE reads in MiXCR, one entry per CDR3 protein. The table has 350,000 to 550,000 distinct CDR3 sequences, roughly 26% seen once. CDR1 is DFQATT and CDR2 is SNEGSKA in the germline V gene (reference sequence). The CDR3 contains 13 residues. Trimming took 6 bases from V and 5 from J; bases not matched to a gene: 7. The clonotype originates from a male donor with ankylosing spondylitis. Specimen: blood, either unsorted or a sorted T cell fraction (not recorded which). The rearrangement joins TRBV20-1 to TRBJ1-5; 7 positions agree with TRBD1. In nucleotides, the CDR3 is TGCAGTGCAACAGGGGTGACAGATCAGCCCCAGCATTTT. It specifies CSATGVTDQPQHF.